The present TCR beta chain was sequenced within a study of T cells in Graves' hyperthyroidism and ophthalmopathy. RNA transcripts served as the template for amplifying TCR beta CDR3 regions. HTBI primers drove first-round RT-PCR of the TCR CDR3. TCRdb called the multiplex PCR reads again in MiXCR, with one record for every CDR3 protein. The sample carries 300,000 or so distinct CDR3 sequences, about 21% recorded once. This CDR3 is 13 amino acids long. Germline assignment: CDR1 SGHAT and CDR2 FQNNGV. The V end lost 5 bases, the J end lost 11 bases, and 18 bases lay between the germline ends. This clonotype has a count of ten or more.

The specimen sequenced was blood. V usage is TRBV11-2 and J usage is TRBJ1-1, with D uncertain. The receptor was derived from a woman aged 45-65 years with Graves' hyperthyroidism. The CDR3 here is CASSPVRHSDAFF. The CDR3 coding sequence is TGTGCCAGCAGCCCAGTTAGGCACTCCGATGCTTTCTTT.